The T cell receptor beta chain under discussion was sequenced for a study of blood T cell repertoires in COVID-19. Study-level information: T cells, B-cell-depleted T cells, or PBMCs provided the cDNA or gDNA that served as material.

Using immunoSEQ multiplex PCR, the repertoire was profiled, and TCRdb retains in-frame clones only, with some absent. There are fewer than 200,000 clones in the sample; 65% to 85% occur only once, and about 3.5% lies in the top ten. The CDR3 length is 14 residues. The germline CDR1 and CDR2 sequences are LNHDA and SQIVND (reference sequence). The V segment lost 6 bases and the J segment 9 bases; nucleotides outside the gene matches: 9. This TCR was sampled from a woman between 50 and 59 years old in a cohort exposed to, infected with or recovered from COVID-19 (not recorded which). V and J are TRBV19 and TRBJ1-4; 8 bases match TRBD1. Input material: PBMCs or T cells enriched from blood (not recorded which). CDR3 region: CASRERTGLQKLFF. As DNA, the CDR3 is TGTGCCAGTAGGGAAAGGACAGGGCTTCAAAAACTGTTTTTT.